The rows below give T cell receptor beta chains drawn from one sample of a study of shared clonotypes between healthy human individuals. The assay was immunoSEQ multiplex PCR, and TCRdb's table has in-frame clones only and misses some. The sample contains some 1.5 million clones, 95% to 99% of which appear only once. The sample was naive CD4+ T cells sorted from blood. These receptor sequences come from a man aged 25 to 40 in good health. Both conserved end residues are part of each CDR3. Each record gives: J gene, clone size, D gene, V gene, CDR3 DNA, CDR3 protein. The D gene is left open where the match is weak. Expanded clones are given a class, and other clones once, few, many or no size at all.

TRBJ1-4	once	TRBD1	TRBV15	TGTGCCACCAGCAGGGGGACAGGGGCTGGTGAAAAACTGTTTTTT	CATSRGTGAGEKLFF
TRBJ1-2	NA	NA	TRBV6-5	TGTGCCAGCAGGGGAGGTTCTAACTATGGCTACACCTTC	CASRGGSNYGYTF
TRBJ2-7	NA	NA	TRBV27	TGTGCCAGCAGTTCCCGCACTAGCTCCTACGAGCAGTACTTC	CASSSRTSSYEQYF
TRBJ2-7	NA	NA	TRBV5-6	TGTGCCAGCAGCCTATACGGATCTCAAGCCTACGAGCAGTACTTC	CASSLYGSQAYEQYF
TRBJ2-3	NA	TRBD2	TRBV28	TGTGCCAGCAGTACCCCCAAGCGGGAGCGCGGCACAGATACGCAGTATTTT	CASSTPKRERGTDTQYF
TRBJ2-7	NA	TRBD2	TRBV6-6	TGTGCCAGCAGCCCCTCCAGCGGGAGGGGGTTCTACGAGCAGTACTTC	CASSPSSGRGFYEQYF
TRBJ2-7	NA	NA	TRBV29-1	TGCAGCGTTGGACTCAGGGTCGAGCAGTACTTC	CSVGLRVEQYF
TRBJ2-7	NA	TRBD1	TRBV7-2	TGTGCCAGCAGCTTAGGCAGGGGGAGCGCCTACGAGCAGTACTTC	CASSLGRGSAYEQYF
TRBJ2-2	NA	NA	TRBV19	TGTGCCAGTAGTACGGGACCTTCCACCGGGGAGCTGTTTTTT	CASSTGPSTGELFF
TRBJ1-1	once	TRBD1	TRBV7-2	TGTGCCAGCAGCGACAGACAGGGGGCGCAGACTGAAGCTTTCTTT	CASSDRQGAQTEAFF
TRBJ2-7	NA	NA	TRBV29-1	TGCAGCGTTGAAGACGCCGAGCGGCCGAAGGGTTACGAGCAGTACTTC	CSVEDAERPKGYEQYF
TRBJ2-2	NA	NA	TRBV10-1	TGCGCCAGCAGTGACGGCGGGTTCCGGACCGGGGAGCTGTTTTTT	CASSDGGFRTGELFF
TRBJ2-7	NA	NA	TRBV5-1	TGCGCCAGCAGCTTGGTTCCGGGTACGAACGAGCAGTACTTC	CASSLVPGTNEQYF
TRBJ2-3	NA	NA	TRBV5-4	TGTGCCAGCAGATCCGGGTCGACCGTATATGATACGCAGTATTTT	CASRSGSTVYDTQYF
TRBJ2-7	NA	TRBD2	TRBV27	TGTGCCAGCAGTCCCCTAGCGGGATACACGGCCTACGAGCAGTACTTC	CASSPLAGYTAYEQYF
TRBJ2-7	NA	NA	TRBV9	TGTGCCAGCAGCTCCGGGGGTCCCGCCTACGAGCAGTACTTC	CASSSGGPAYEQYF
TRBJ2-7	NA	NA	TRBV9	TGTGCCAGCAGCGTAGGGCAGGGACCCTCCTACGAGCAGTACTTC	CASSVGQGPSYEQYF
TRBJ1-1	NA	NA	TRBV6-5	TGTGCCAGCAGTTACTCAACAGGGTTAACAAACGCTGAAGCTTTCTTT	CASSYSTGLTNAEAFF
TRBJ1-1	NA	NA	TRBV7-8	TGTGCCAGCAGCCTGCCCCTGGGGGAAGCTTTCTTT	CASSLPLGEAFF
TRBJ2-1	NA	TRBD2	TRBV2	TGTGCCAGCGGGTACAATCCGGGACTAGGGTTCTTC	CASGYNPGLGFF
TRBJ2-7	NA	NA	TRBV7-2	TGTGCCAGCAGCTTAGAGGCAGGGGGGTACGAGCAGTACTTC	CASSLEAGGYEQYF
TRBJ1-1	NA	NA	TRBV7-2	TGTGCCAGCAGCTTAGACTCGACCTCGGGTCGCACTGAAGCTTTCTTT	CASSLDSTSGRTEAFF
TRBJ1-1	NA	NA	TRBV28	TGTGCCAGCAGGCCCTGGGCGGGAAACACTGAAGCTTTCTTT	CASRPWAGNTEAFF
TRBJ2-3	NA	NA	TRBV19	TGTGCCAGTAGTATCACGGGGAGTGTCACAGATACGCAGTATTTT	CASSITGSVTDTQYF
TRBJ1-1	NA	TRBD1	TRBV30	TGTGCCTTGAACAGGGGGCGAACTGAAGCTTTCTTT	CALNRGRTEAFF
TRBJ2-7	NA	NA	TRBV7-9	TGTGCCAGCAGCTCTCCAGGGTTAGACTCCTACGAGCAGTACTTC	CASSSPGLDSYEQYF
TRBJ1-3	NA	NA	TRBV9	TGTGCCAGCAGCGTCAGGACAACTCCCGGAAACACCATATATTTT	CASSVRTTPGNTIYF
TRBJ2-3	once	NA	TRBV5-1	TGCGCCAGCGGAGACCCCTCCTCTAGCACAGATACGCAGTATTTT	CASGDPSSSTDTQYF
TRBJ1-5	NA	NA	TRBV18	TGTGCCAGCTCACCACCGGGGCAGGGTGGGCAGCCCCAGCATTTT	CASSPPGQGGQPQHF
TRBJ1-5	NA	NA	TRBV2	TGTGCCAGCAGGCAAAGCTCGGGGCCCCAGCATTTT	CASRQSSGPQHF
TRBJ2-1	NA	NA	TRBV5-1	TGCGCCAGCTCCATTGGGCAGAACTCCTACAATGAGCAGTTCTTC	CASSIGQNSYNEQFF
TRBJ2-1	NA	NA	TRBV9	TGTGCCAGCAGCCCTAATCAGGGTCCCTACAATGAGCAGTTCTTC	CASSPNQGPYNEQFF
TRBJ2-7	once	NA	TRBV7-2	TGTGCCAGCAGCTTAGGTGCCCCGGCGAGCTCCTACGAGCAGTACTTC	CASSLGAPASSYEQYF
TRBJ2-1	NA	NA	TRBV14	TGTGCCAGCAGCCAGGCTGGGGGGGCAGGCGAGCAGTTCTTC	CASSQAGGAGEQFF
TRBJ2-7	few	NA	TRBV28	TGTGCCAGCAGTCACTACTCCTACGAGCAGTACTTC	CASSHYSYEQYF
TRBJ2-5	NA	TRBD1	TRBV7-2	TGTGCCAGCAGCTCCAAGGTGACAGGGGCGGGAGAGACCCAGTACTTC	CASSSKVTGAGETQYF
TRBJ2-1	NA	TRBD1	TRBV11-1	TGTGCCAGCAGCTTAGCGAGTAAGACAGGGGGCTCCTACAATGAGCAGTTCTTC	CASSLASKTGGSYNEQFF
TRBJ2-2	NA	TRBD2	TRBV18	TGTGCCAGCTCAACGACTAGCAGGGCGTACGGGGAGCTGTTTTTT	CASSTTSRAYGELFF
TRBJ2-2	NA	NA	TRBV9	TGTGCCAGCAGCGTAGAAGTGGGGGTCGGGGAGCTGTTTTTT	CASSVEVGVGELFF
TRBJ2-2	NA	NA	TRBV7-8	TGTGCCAGCAGCTTAGCCGAGGGGAACGGGGAGCTGTTTTTT	CASSLAEGNGELFF
TRBJ2-3	once	TRBD2	TRBV27	TGTGCCAGCAGTTTAAGGCCTAGCGGGAGATCTGATACGCAGTATTTT	CASSLRPSGRSDTQYF
TRBJ2-2	NA	NA	TRBV7-2	TGTGCCAGCAGCTTAGCCAGGGACACCGGGGAGCTGTTTTTT	CASSLARDTGELFF